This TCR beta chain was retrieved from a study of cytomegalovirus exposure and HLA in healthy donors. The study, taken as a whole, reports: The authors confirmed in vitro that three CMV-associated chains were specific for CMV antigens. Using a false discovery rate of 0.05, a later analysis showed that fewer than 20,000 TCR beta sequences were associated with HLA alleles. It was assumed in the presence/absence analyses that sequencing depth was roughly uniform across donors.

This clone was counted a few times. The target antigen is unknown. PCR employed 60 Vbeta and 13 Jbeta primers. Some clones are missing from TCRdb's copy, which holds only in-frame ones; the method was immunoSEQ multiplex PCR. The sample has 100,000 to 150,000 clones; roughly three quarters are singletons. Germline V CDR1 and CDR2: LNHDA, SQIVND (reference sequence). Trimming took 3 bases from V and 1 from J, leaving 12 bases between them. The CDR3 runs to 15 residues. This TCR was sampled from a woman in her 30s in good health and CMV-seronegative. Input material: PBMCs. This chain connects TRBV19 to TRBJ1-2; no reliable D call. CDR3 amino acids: CASSIGVGVNYGYTF. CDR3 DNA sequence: TGTGCCAGTAGTATCGGGGTAGGAGTTAACTATGGCTACACCTTC.